The present entry profiles one T cell receptor beta chain with its context. Its antigen is still unknown. This sample was taken from a study of shared clonotypes between healthy human individuals. Germline V gene data show CDR1 as KGHSH and CDR2 as LQKENI. Trimming cost V 6 bases and J 4 bases, with 10 bases left between them. CDR3 length: 13 amino acids. When replicate PCRs were run on sorted subsets, they used about 200 ng DNA, some 30,000 T cell genomes. Repertoires were generated with immunoSEQ multiplex PCR, while TCRdb's copy carries only in-frame clones and drops some. Of over a million clones listed, roughly 74% are singletons. The split of CD4+ cells yielded CD45RA+ naive and CD45RA-negative memory subsets. Whole-study results and caveats: Sharing across a handful of donors was seen in around 5.1% of naive CD4 clonotypes.

This receptor was identified in a man younger than 35 in good health. Some clones in this sample may be carry-over from other donors' samples. Sequencing used memory CD4+ T cells from PBMCs. Noted subset: CD45RA-negative fraction. The V call is TRBV18, the J call TRBJ1-5; D remains ambiguous. Here the CDR3 reads CASSLHLNQPQHF. DNA of the CDR3: TGTGCCAGCTCCCTACACTTGAATCAGCCCCAGCATTTT.